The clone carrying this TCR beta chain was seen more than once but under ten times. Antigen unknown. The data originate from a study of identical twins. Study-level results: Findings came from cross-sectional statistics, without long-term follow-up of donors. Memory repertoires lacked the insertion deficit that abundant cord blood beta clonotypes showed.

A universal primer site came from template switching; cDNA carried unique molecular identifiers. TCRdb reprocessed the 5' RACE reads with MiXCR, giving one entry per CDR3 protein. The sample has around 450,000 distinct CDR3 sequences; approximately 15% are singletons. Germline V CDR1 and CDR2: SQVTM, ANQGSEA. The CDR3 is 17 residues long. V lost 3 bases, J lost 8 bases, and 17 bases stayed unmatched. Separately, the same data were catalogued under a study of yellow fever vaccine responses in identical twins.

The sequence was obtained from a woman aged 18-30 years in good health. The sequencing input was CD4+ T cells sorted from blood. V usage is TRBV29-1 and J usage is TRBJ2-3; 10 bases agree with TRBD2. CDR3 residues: CSVEGLASSGSLGTQYF. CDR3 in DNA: TGCAGCGTTGAGGGCCTAGCCTCTAGCGGGAGTCTTGGTACGCAGTATTTT.